These T cell receptor beta chains were read from a single sample in a study of PD-1 blockade in mismatch repair-deficient tumors. Libraries were prepared by immunoSEQ multiplex PCR; TCRdb keeps only in-frame clonotypes and omits some of them. The table records tens of thousands of clones, around four fifths of them present only once. The source material was peripheral blood, sampled 4 weeks after starting pembrolizumab. Receptors were obtained from an adult with mismatch repair-deficient cancer. CDR3s include the opening cysteine and the closing phenylalanine or tryptophan. D genes are given only for firm matches. Clone sizes are given selectively: once, few, many, or a class where the clone is expanded.

CDR3nt: TGTGCCAGCAGTGAATCCCCAGCAGGGAATGAAAAACTGTTTTTT
CDR3aa: CASSESPAGNEKLFF
abundance: -
v_gene: TRBV25-1
j_gene: TRBJ1-4
d_gene: -

CDR3nt: TGCGCCAGCGGCCAGGGTCCCCAAGAGACCCAGTACTTC
CDR3aa: CASGQGPQETQYF
abundance: few
v_gene: TRBV5-1
j_gene: TRBJ2-5
d_gene: -

CDR3nt: TGTGCCAGCAGACCCGGGACTAGCGTATCTGGGGAGCTGTTTTTT
CDR3aa: CASRPGTSVSGELFF
abundance: once
v_gene: TRBV28
j_gene: TRBJ2-2
d_gene: TRBD2

CDR3nt: TGCGCCAGCACTATAGCAGGGGGCGAGACCCAGTACTTC
CDR3aa: CASTIAGGETQYF
abundance: -
v_gene: TRBV10-2
j_gene: TRBJ2-5
d_gene: TRBD1

CDR3nt: TGTGCCAGCAGCCAAGATATTAGGGCTTCCAACTATGGCTACACCTTC
CDR3aa: CASSQDIRASNYGYTF
abundance: -
v_gene: TRBV4-2
j_gene: TRBJ1-2
d_gene: -

CDR3nt: TGTGCCAGCAGTTGGGACAGCAACCAGCCCCAGCATTTT
CDR3aa: CASSWDSNQPQHF
abundance: -
v_gene: TRBV28
j_gene: TRBJ1-5
d_gene: TRBD1

CDR3nt: TGTGCCATCAGTGAGTCGACTCGGCAGCGGGGAAACACCATATATTTT
CDR3aa: CAISESTRQRGNTIYF
abundance: -
v_gene: TRBV10-3
j_gene: TRBJ1-3
d_gene: -

CDR3nt: TGTGCCAGCAGTCCGGGACTAGCATCCGAGCAGTACTTC
CDR3aa: CASSPGLASEQYF
abundance: once
v_gene: TRBV7-2
j_gene: TRBJ2-7
d_gene: TRBD2

CDR3nt: TGTGCCAGCAGTTACTCCCGGGACATCGATGGCTACACCTTC
CDR3aa: CASSYSRDIDGYTF
abundance: -
v_gene: TRBV6-6
j_gene: TRBJ1-2
d_gene: -

CDR3nt: TGTGCCAGCCTTAGTTTGACCCCGGGGGAAACTACTTACGAGCAGTACTTC
CDR3aa: CASLSLTPGETTYEQYF
abundance: -
v_gene: TRBV2
j_gene: TRBJ2-7
d_gene: -

CDR3nt: TGCGCCAGCAGCTTAAGCGGGGGCACGCAAGAGACCCAGTACTTC
CDR3aa: CASSLSGGTQETQYF
abundance: -
v_gene: TRBV5-1
j_gene: TRBJ2-5
d_gene: TRBD2

CDR3nt: TGTGCCAGCAGAACAGTAGGAGGTACGCAGTATTTT
CDR3aa: CASRTVGGTQYF
abundance: -
v_gene: TRBV5-6
j_gene: TRBJ2-3
d_gene: -

CDR3nt: TGCAGCGTTGGGGACGGCTACAATGAGCAGTTCTTC
CDR3aa: CSVGDGYNEQFF
abundance: -
v_gene: TRBV29-1
j_gene: TRBJ2-1
d_gene: -

CDR3nt: TGTGCCAGCAGCTTAATGGCAGCCTCTGGAAACACCATATATTTT
CDR3aa: CASSLMAASGNTIYF
abundance: -
v_gene: TRBV7-3
j_gene: TRBJ1-3
d_gene: -

CDR3nt: TGTGCCAGCAAAGCCGGGGGGCGGGAAACAGATACGCAGTATTTT
CDR3aa: CASKAGGRETDTQYF
abundance: -
v_gene: TRBV6-4
j_gene: TRBJ2-3
d_gene: -

CDR3nt: TGCAGCGTTGCTCTAGCTAGCGGGAGTTTAGAGACCCAGTACTTC
CDR3aa: CSVALASGSLETQYF
abundance: once
v_gene: TRBV29-1
j_gene: TRBJ2-5
d_gene: TRBD2

CDR3nt: TGTGCCAGCAGCTTAAGAGCGGGGGTGCCCGGGGAGCTGTTTTTT
CDR3aa: CASSLRAGVPGELFF
abundance: -
v_gene: TRBV7-6
j_gene: TRBJ2-2
d_gene: TRBD2

CDR3nt: TGTGCCAGCAGTTCCCCTAGCGCCCACAATGAGCAGTTCTTC
CDR3aa: CASSSPSAHNEQFF
abundance: few
v_gene: TRBV27
j_gene: TRBJ2-1
d_gene: -

CDR3nt: TGTGCCAGCAGCTCCGGACTAGTCGAGTTCTTC
CDR3aa: CASSSGLVEFF
abundance: -
v_gene: TRBV7-2
j_gene: TRBJ2-1
d_gene: TRBD2

CDR3nt: TGTGCCAGCAGCAGGACTAGCGGGAGGAACTCCTACGAGCAGTACTTC
CDR3aa: CASSRTSGRNSYEQYF
abundance: -
v_gene: TRBV27
j_gene: TRBJ2-7
d_gene: TRBD2

CDR3nt: TGTGCCTGGAGTAGAACAGGGTTTAACTCTGGAAACACCATATATTTT
CDR3aa: CAWSRTGFNSGNTIYF
abundance: -
v_gene: TRBV30
j_gene: TRBJ1-3
d_gene: -

CDR3nt: TGTGCCAGCTTGCGCCTGTGGGGCTACACCTTC
CDR3aa: CASLRLWGYTF
abundance: -
v_gene: TRBV6-5
j_gene: TRBJ1-2
d_gene: -

CDR3nt: TGTGCCAGCTCACCACTTGCCAGGGTGCAAGAGACCCAGTACTTC
CDR3aa: CASSPLARVQETQYF
abundance: -
v_gene: TRBV18
j_gene: TRBJ2-5
d_gene: -